This T cell receptor (beta chain) is drawn from a study of tumor-infiltrating lymphocytes in oesophageal squamous cell carcinoma. By sample fraction, this clonotype is medium-sized (0.01 to 0.1%). TCRdb ran MiXCR on the PCR reads and lists one entry per CDR3 protein. Here the sample spans under 4,500 distinct CDR3 sequences, roughly a sixth being singletons. The germline gives CDR1 SGHTA, CDR2 FQGNSA. The CDR3 sequence is 16 residues long. J was trimmed by 6 bases and V by 4 bases; bases with no gene match: 6. The clonotype was recovered from a male donor with esophageal squamous cell carcinoma. The V gene is TRBV7-2, the J gene TRBJ2-3; 14 bases agree with TRBD2. Sequenced sample: esophageal tumor tissue. CDR3 in amino acids: CASSSTSGGAGDTQYF. The DNA of the CDR3 is TGTGCCAGCAGCTCGACTAGCGGGGGGGCAGGTGATACGCAGTATTTT.